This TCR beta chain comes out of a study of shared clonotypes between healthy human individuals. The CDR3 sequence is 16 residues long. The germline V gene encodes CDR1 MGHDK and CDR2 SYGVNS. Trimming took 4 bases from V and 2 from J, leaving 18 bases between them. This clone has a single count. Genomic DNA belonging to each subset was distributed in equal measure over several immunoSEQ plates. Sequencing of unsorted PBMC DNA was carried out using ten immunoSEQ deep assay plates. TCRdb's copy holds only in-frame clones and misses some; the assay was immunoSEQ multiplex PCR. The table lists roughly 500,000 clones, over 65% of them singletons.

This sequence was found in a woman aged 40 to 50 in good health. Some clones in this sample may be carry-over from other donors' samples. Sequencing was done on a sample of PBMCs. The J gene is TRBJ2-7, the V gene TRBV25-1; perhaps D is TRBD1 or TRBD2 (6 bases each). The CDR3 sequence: CASSGGAGLKPYEQYF. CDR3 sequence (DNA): TGTGCCAGCAGTGGGGGGGCGGGGTTAAAGCCCTACGAGCAGTACTTC.